This is a list of T cell receptor beta chains from one sample in a study of identical twins. One entry per CDR3 protein, called by TCRdb with MiXCR from the 5' RACE reads. The sample shows roughly 350,000 distinct CDR3 sequences, around 12% of them seen only once. This sample was shared with a second study, whose subject was yellow fever vaccine responses in identical twins.

The specimen sequenced was CD8+ T cells sorted from blood. These receptors all stem from a young woman in good health. Each CDR3 is given with its conserved first and last residue. The D gene is left open where the match is weak. Clone size is not always given. Where it is, it says once, few, many or a class for expanded clones.

D	V	size	J	CDR3	DNA
NA	TRBV2	few	TRBJ2-1	CASMGSYNEQFF	TGTGCCAGCATGGGGTCCTACAATGAGCAGTTCTTC
NA	TRBV29-1	few	TRBJ2-2	CSVLQGTGELFF	TGCAGCGTTTTACAGGGAACCGGGGAGCTGTTTTTT
NA	TRBV20-1	NA	TRBJ1-1	CSARKTGPSDTEAFF	TGCAGTGCTAGAAAGACGGGACCCTCGGACACTGAAGCTTTCTTT
TRBD2	TRBV7-6	NA	TRBJ2-5	CASSQYYPSGQTYSGGAETQYF	TGTGCCAGCAGCCAGTACTACCCCTCGGGACAGACCTATAGCGGGGGGGCAGAGACCCAGTACTTC
NA	TRBV4-1	NA	TRBJ2-1	CASSQVRSAASYNEQFF	TGCGCCAGCAGCCAAGTTCGGAGCGCCGCCTCCTACAATGAGCAGTTCTTC
NA	TRBV12-5	NA	TRBJ2-5	CASGLLPQEETQYF	TGTGCTAGTGGTTTGCTTCCACAGGAAGAGACCCAGTACTTC
NA	TRBV20-1	NA	TRBJ2-5	CSARDQGWGPTQYF	TGCAGTGCTAGAGATCAAGGGTGGGGGCCGACCCAGTACTTC
NA	TRBV6-4	many	TRBJ2-6	CASSGTSGANVLTF	TGTGCCAGCAGTGGGACTTCTGGGGCCAACGTCCTGACTTTC
TRBD1	TRBV5-1	NA	TRBJ2-5	CASSLEVGQDQETRYF	TGCGCCAGCAGCTTGGAGGTGGGACAGGACCAAGAGACCCGGTACTTC
NA	TRBV5-1	few	TRBJ2-7	CASSFDGRDSYEQYF	TGCGCCAGCAGCTTTGACGGAAGAGACTCCTACGAGCAGTACTTC
TRBD2	TRBV28	NA	TRBJ2-7	CASNPRDYSLEQYF	TGTGCCAGCAACCCCCGGGACTACTCCCTCGAGCAGTACTTC
NA	TRBV25-1	few	TRBJ2-1	CASSVSSREQFF	TGTGCCAGCAGTGTTAGCAGTCGTGAGCAGTTCTTC
TRBD2	TRBV7-9	many	TRBJ2-3	CASSFRLAGARTDTQYF	TGTGCCAGCAGCTTCCGACTAGCGGGGGCACGCACAGATACGCAGTATTTT
NA	TRBV5-6	NA	TRBJ1-1	CASSLGRGDEAFF	TGTGCCAGCAGCTTGGGACGAGGGGATGAAGCTTTCTTT
NA	TRBV27	few	TRBJ1-1	CASRPTGPNTEAFF	TGTGCCAGCAGACCTACAGGGCCCAACACTGAAGCTTTCTTT
NA	TRBV28	many	TRBJ2-2	CASRTDTGELFF	TGTGCCAGCAGAACAGACACCGGGGAGCTGTTTTTT
NA	TRBV6-5	many	TRBJ2-1	CASSYTRSNDEQFF	TGTGCCAGCAGTTACACTAGGTCTAACGATGAGCAGTTCTTC